The 17 T cell receptor beta chains given below trace back to one sample, sequenced in a study of T cell changes during pregnancy in multiple sclerosis. The data were produced by immunoSEQ multiplex PCR, yet TCRdb's version contains in-frame clones alone and is incomplete. The table shows about 120,000 clones, with 90% to 95% occurring only once. The sequenced sample was peripheral blood, obtained before pregnancy. All receptors derive from a female donor with multiple sclerosis, enrolled in a pregnancy study.

As concerns this clone: One junction end does not reproduce the germline sequence, and a read error may be involved. V is TRBV5-4 and J is TRBJ2-2, with D perhaps matching TRBD2 (5 bases). CDR1 is SGHNT and CDR2 is YYREEE in the germline V gene (reference sequence). This CDR3 region has 13 residues. The CDR3 DNA is TGTGCCAGCAGCTTGGGGCCAGTCGGGGAGCTATTTTTT. It encodes CASSLGPVGELFF.

This chain uses TRBV6-5 with TRBJ1-5; TRBD1 might be the D (5 bases). The CDR3 runs to 14 residues. From germline, CDR1 is MNHEY and CDR2 SVGAGI. V lost 5 bases, J lost 8 bases, and 16 bases lay in between. CDR3: CASSENGRGKPQHF. For the CDR3, the DNA is TGTGCCAGCAGTGAAAACGGAAGGGGTAAGCCCCAGCATTTT.

V gene TRBV30 combines with J gene TRBJ2-1, with D unresolved. Germline V gene data show CDR1 as GTSNPN and CDR2 as SVGIG (reference sequence). V dropped 0 bases and J dropped 9 bases, with 9 bases sitting between them. This CDR3 contains 12 residues. The CDR3 sequence: CAWSVAPLEQFF. CDR3 nucleotide sequence: TGTGCCTGGAGTGTAGCTCCTCTTGAGCAGTTCTTC.

The chain carries TRBV10-2 and TRBJ2-3, with a possible D match to TRBD2 (7 bases). The germline V gene encodes CDR1 WSHSY and CDR2 SAAADI. V dropped 11 bases and J dropped 0 bases, with 12 bases sitting between them. CDR3 length equals 13 residues. The CDR3: CAGGAGSTDTQYF. The DNA of the CDR3 is TGCGCCGGGGGGGCGGGTAGCACAGATACGCAGTATTTT.

The chain joins TRBV9 to TRBJ2-5, with D possibly TRBD1 on 6 matching bases. Trimming left V 0 bases short and J 4 bases short, with 13 bases between. The CDR3 sequence is 15 residues long. Germline V gives CDR1 SGDLS, CDR2 YYNGEE. The CDR3 DNA reads as TGTGCCAGCAGCGTAGCAAGGGGGACAATAGAGACCCAGTACTTC. Translated, it gives CASSVARGTIETQYF.

The rearrangement joins TRBV5-1 to TRBJ2-7; 8 bases line up with TRBD2. The CDR3 spans 15 residues. The ends lost 1 base at V and 5 bases at J; junction bases unmatched: 8. Germline V lookup: CDR1 SGHRS, CDR2 YFSETQ. The CDR3 region is CASSLTIAGLNEQYF. CDR3 bases: TGCGCCAGCAGCTTGACCATAGCGGGACTCAACGAGCAGTACTTC.

The rearrangement links TRBV7-8 to TRBJ2-1, with 11 bases identical to TRBD2. With 1 base clipped from V and 8 bases from J, the junction kept 13 bases outside the gene matches. CDR3 length: 18 amino acids. The germline V gene has CDR1 SGHVS and CDR2 FQNEAQ. In nucleotides, the CDR3 is TGTGCCAGCAGCTTAGGGACTAGCGGGTCGAAGAGGGGGGATGAGCAGTTCTTC. It translates to CASSLGTSGSKRGDEQFF. Using reference TRBV7-8 and TRBJ2-1 for the parts outside the CDR3, the full variable domain is GAGVSQSPRYKVAKRGQDVALRCDPISGHVSLFWYQQALGQGPEFLTYFQNEAQLDKSGLPSDRFFAERPEGSVSTLKIQRTQQEDSAVYLCASSLGTSGSKRGDEQFFGPGTRLTVL.

This rearrangement joins TRBV6-1 to TRBJ1-2; a weak D match, TRBD1 (6 bases). The V gene lost 7 bases and the J gene lost 5 bases, with 17 bases spanning the gap. CDR3 length: 14 residues. Germline CDR1 reads MNHNS; CDR2 reads SASEGT. The CDR3 reads CASTDRAGVYGYTF. The CDR3 bases are TGTGCCAGCACAGACAGAGCAGGGGTTTATGGCTACACCTTC.

The genes are TRBV19 and TRBJ2-1; TRBD2 might be the D (6 bases). This CDR3 has 15 amino acids. The germline V gene encodes CDR1 LNHDA and CDR2 SQIVND (reference sequence). V dropped 0 bases and J dropped 9 bases, with 15 bases sitting between them. This CDR3 reads CASSIDRGGFGEQFF. DNA for the CDR3: TGTGCCAGTAGTATAGATCGGGGAGGTTTCGGTGAGCAGTTCTTC.

The rearrangement joins TRBV10-1 to TRBJ2-1; 10 positions agree with TRBD1. Germline values: CDR1 WNHNN, CDR2 SYGVQD (reference sequence). There are 15 residues in the CDR3. V lost 4 bases and J lost 5; bases outside the gene matches: 5. The DNA of the CDR3 is TGCGCCAGCAGTGCCGGGACAGGGGTGAACAATGAGCAGTTCTTC. Protein product: CASSAGTGVNNEQFF.

The gene calls are TRBV28 and TRBJ2-1, with 13 bases that match TRBD2. Germline V gene data show CDR1 as MDHEN and CDR2 as SYDVKM. The ends lost 2 bases at V and 6 bases at J; junction bases unmatched: 13. The CDR3 runs 19 residues. The CDR3 DNA sequence: TGTGCCAGCAGTTTAGGTCTCGGACTAGCGGGAGAACACGGCAATGAGCAGTTCTTC. Translated, it gives CASSLGLGLAGEHGNEQFF.

This clone appeared a single time. V gene TRBV30 combines with J gene TRBJ2-7; 8 positions agree with TRBD1. Trimming at V came to 3 bases and at J to 2 bases, leaving 6 bases not matched to a gene. CDR1 is GTSNPN, CDR2 SVGIG, per germline (reference sequence). There are 14 residues in the CDR3. The CDR3 is CAWRDRVTTYEQYF. Here the CDR3 DNA reads TGTGCCTGGAGGGACAGGGTTACTACCTACGAGCAGTACTTC.

This chain uses TRBV7-3 with TRBJ2-1; 8 bases align to TRBD2. Germline trimming cut 5 bases from V and 5 bases from J; bases unmatched to any gene: 8. Germline CDR1 reads SGHTA; CDR2 reads FQGTGA. The CDR3 covers 15 residues. The CDR3 sequence: CASSRAGALNNEQFF. CDR3 bases: TGTGCCAGCAGCCGAGCGGGGGCCCTAAACAATGAGCAGTTCTTC.

The V and J genes are TRBV5-4 and TRBJ1-1; D remains ambiguous. Germline CDR1 is SGHNT and CDR2 is YYREEE (reference sequence). V dropped 5 bases and J dropped 8 bases, with 16 bases sitting between them. The CDR3 is 13 amino acids. This CDR3 is CASSPGVPLEAFF. As DNA, the CDR3 is TGTGCCAGCAGTCCCGGGGTACCCCTCGAAGCTTTCTTT.

This clone was picked up one time. The V call is TRBV6-1, the J call TRBJ2-7; D possibly corresponds to TRBD2 (6 bases). CDR3 length equals 14 residues. The germline V and J ends were trimmed by 5 bases and 3 bases, with 14 bases remaining between them. The V gene's germline CDR1 is MNHNS and CDR2 SASEGT. The CDR3 region has the DNA TGTGCCAGCAGTCTCATGGGGGGAATCTACGAGCAGTACTTC. This translates into CASSLMGGIYEQYF.

This chain uses TRBV30 with TRBJ2-1; perhaps TRBD2 as D (7 bases). Germline V gene sequence: CDR1 GTSNPN, CDR2 SVGIG (reference sequence). The length of the CDR3 is 13 residues. V was cut by 0 bases and J by 12 bases, with 15 bases left in between. The DNA of the CDR3 is TGTGCCTGGAGTGTTATAGGGGGGGCCTTGCAGTTCTTC. As protein: CAWSVIGGALQFF.

The chain joins TRBV7-3 to TRBJ2-1, with TRBD2 matching over 9 bases. The CDR3 consists of 15 residues. The trim removed 4 bases at V and 3 bases at J, leaving 4 bases unmatched. The germline CDR1 and CDR2 sequences are SGHTA and FQGTGA. The CDR3 sequence: CASSYLAGDYNEQFF. CDR3 in DNA: TGTGCCAGCAGCTACTTAGCGGGGGACTACAATGAGCAGTTCTTC.